The sequence of this T cell receptor (beta chain) was determined in a study of Ad26.COV2.S vaccination and SARS-CoV-2 variants. The method was immunoSEQ multiplex PCR; TCRdb's version includes in-frame clones alone and lacks a portion of them. Of hundreds of thousands of clones listed, 65% to 90% are singletons. Treatment meaning: roughly 19 received Ad26.COV2.S at low or high dose, single or two shots; about 5 received placebo; per-sample allocation not given. Day 63 after the first vaccine or placebo injection was the time point for sampling. The individual, an adult aged 18-55 years, was a donor in Boston. SARS-CoV-2 spike from the Wuhan strain was encoded by the vaccine, an Ad26 vector. The material was peripheral blood, obtained in a trial of Ad26.COV2.S vaccine versus placebo. The TCR was taken from a person aged 18-60 years who received the Ad26.COV2.S COVID-19 vaccine or a placebo.

DNA of the CDR3: TGCGCCAGCAGCTTGGCTAGCGGGATAGGGGAGACCCAGTACTTC. It is translated as CASSLASGIGETQYF. The chain employs TRBV5-1 and TRBJ2-5, with 9 positions matching TRBD2. CDR3 length: 15 residues. Trimming cost V 0 bases and J 5 bases; bases outside gene matches: 5. Germline V lookup: CDR1 SGHRS, CDR2 YFSETQ. Filled out from reference TRBV5-1 and TRBJ2-5, the complete variable domain reads KAGVTQTPRYLIKTRGQQVTLSCSPISGHRSVSWYQQTPGQGLQFLFEYFSETQRNKGNFPGRFSGRQFSNSRSEMNVSTLELGDSALYLCASSLASGIGETQYFGPGTRLLVL.